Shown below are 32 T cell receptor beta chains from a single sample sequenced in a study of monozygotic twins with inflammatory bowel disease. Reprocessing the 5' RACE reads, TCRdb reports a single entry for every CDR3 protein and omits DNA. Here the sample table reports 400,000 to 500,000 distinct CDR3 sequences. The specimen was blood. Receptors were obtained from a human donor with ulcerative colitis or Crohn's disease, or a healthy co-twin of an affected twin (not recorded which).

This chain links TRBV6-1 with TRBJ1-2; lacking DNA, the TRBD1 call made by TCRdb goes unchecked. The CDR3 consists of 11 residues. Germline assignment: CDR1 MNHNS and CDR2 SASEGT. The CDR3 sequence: CASSEVGQDTF.

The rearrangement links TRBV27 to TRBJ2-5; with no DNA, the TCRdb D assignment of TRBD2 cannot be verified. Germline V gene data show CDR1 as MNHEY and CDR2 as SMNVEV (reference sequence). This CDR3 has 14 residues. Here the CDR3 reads CASSFGGVGETQYF.

Here the CDR3 reads CSVQRGGNTIYF. The genes are TRBV29-1 and TRBJ1-3. Germline V gives CDR1 SQVTM, CDR2 ANQGSEA. CDR3 length equals 12 residues. Looking up the rest from reference TRBV29-1 and TRBJ1-3 gives the full variable domain: SAVISQKPSRDICQRGTSLTIQCQVDSQVTMMFWYRQQPGQSLTLIATANQGSEATYESGFVIDKFPISRPNLTFSTLTVSNMSPEDSSIYLCSVQRGGNTIYFGEGSWLTVV.

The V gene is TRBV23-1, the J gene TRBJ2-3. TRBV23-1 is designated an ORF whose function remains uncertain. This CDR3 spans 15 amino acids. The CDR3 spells CASVARTDGRNTQYF.

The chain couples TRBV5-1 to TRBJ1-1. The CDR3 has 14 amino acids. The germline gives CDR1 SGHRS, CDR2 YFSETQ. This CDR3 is CASSPGTRELRAFF.

The CDR3 reads CASRRQGSNQPQHF. This chain uses TRBV27 with TRBJ1-5; absent DNA, TCRdb's TRBD1 call cannot be checked. Germline values: CDR1 MNHEY, CDR2 SMNVEV (reference sequence). The CDR3 spans 14 residues.

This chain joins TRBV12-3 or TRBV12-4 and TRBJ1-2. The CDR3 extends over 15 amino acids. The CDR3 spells CASSPIAQSGDGYTF.

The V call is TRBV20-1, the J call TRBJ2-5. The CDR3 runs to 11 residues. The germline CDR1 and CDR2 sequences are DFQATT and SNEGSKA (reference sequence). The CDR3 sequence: CSARLIGTQYF.

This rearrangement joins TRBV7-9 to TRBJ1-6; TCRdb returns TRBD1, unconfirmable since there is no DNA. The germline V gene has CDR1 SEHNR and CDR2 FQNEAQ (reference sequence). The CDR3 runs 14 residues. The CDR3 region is CASSFGTENSPLHF.

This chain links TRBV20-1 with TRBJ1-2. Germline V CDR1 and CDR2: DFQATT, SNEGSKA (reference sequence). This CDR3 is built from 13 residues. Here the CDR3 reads CSASPSLLDGYTF.

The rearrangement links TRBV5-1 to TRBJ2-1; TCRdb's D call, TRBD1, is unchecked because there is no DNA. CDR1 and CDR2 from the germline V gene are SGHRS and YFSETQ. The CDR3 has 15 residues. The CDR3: CASSTGTGGYNEQFF.

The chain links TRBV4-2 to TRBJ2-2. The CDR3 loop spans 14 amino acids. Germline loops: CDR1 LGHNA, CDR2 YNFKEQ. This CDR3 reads CASSQESSPGELFF.

This CDR3 reads CASSLYDDYEQYF. J is TRBJ2-7 and V is TRBV27. The CDR3 is 13 residues long. The germline gives CDR1 MNHEY, CDR2 SMNVEV (reference sequence).

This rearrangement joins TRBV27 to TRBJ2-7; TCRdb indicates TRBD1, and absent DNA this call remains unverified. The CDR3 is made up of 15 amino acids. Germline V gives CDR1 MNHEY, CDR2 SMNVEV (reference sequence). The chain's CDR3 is CASSLERGRNYEQYF.

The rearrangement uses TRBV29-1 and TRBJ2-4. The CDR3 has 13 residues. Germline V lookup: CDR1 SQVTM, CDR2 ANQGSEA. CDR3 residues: CSVGGLAKNIQYF. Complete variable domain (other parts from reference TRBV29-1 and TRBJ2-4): SAVISQKPSRDICQRGTSLTIQCQVDSQVTMMFWYRQQPGQSLTLIATANQGSEATYESGFVIDKFPISRPNLTFSTLTVSNMSPEDSSIYLCSVGGLAKNIQYFGAGTRLSVL.

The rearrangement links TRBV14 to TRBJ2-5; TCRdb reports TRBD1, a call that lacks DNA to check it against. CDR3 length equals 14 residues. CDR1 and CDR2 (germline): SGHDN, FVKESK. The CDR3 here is CASSPRIREETQYF.

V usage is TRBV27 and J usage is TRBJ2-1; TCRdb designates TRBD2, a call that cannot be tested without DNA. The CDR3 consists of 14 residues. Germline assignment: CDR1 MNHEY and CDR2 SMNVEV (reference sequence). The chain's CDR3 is CASSWTSGFYEQFF.

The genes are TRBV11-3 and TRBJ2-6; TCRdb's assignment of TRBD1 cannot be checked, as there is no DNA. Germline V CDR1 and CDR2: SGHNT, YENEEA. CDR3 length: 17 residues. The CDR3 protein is CASSQGPGSSGANVLTF.

This CDR3 is CASSSTRDVVAFF. The chain carries TRBV5-1 and TRBJ1-1; checking the TCRdb D call of TRBD1 is not possible without DNA. Germline V lookup: CDR1 SGHRS, CDR2 YFSETQ. The CDR3 loop spans 13 amino acids.

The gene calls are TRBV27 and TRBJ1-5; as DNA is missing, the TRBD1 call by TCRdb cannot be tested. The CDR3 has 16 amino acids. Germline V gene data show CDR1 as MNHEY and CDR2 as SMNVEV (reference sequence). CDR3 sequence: CASSPGEGRSNQPQHF.

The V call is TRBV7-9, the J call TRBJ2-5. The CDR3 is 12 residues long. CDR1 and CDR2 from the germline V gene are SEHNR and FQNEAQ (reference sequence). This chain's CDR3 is CASSKRSETQYF.

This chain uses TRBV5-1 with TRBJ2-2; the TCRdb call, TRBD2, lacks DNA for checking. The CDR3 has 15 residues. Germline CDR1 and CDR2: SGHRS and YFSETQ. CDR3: CASSFGRAGTGELFF.

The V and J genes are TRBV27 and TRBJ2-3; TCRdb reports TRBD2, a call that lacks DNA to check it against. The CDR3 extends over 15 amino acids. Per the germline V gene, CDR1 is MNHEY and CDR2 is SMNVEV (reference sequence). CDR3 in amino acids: CASSLSTGGADTQYF.

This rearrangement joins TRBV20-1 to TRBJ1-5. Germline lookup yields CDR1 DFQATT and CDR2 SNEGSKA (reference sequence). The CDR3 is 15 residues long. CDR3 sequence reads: CSARAGGRGNQPQHF.

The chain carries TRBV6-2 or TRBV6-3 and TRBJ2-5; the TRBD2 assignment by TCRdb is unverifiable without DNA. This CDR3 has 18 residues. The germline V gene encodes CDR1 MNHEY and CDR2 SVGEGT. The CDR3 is CASRDPGLAGGPRETQYF.

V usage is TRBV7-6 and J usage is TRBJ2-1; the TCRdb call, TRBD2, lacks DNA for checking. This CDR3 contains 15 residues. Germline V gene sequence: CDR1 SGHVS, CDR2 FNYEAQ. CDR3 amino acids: CASSLEIAGYNEQFF.

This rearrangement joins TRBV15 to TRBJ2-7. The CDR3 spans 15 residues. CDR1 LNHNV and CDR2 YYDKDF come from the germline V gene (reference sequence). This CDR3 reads CATSREARSYYEQYF. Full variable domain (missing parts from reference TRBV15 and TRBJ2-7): DAMVIQNPRYQVTQFGKPVTLSCSQTLNHNVMYWYQQKSSQAPKLLFHYYDKDFNNEADTPDNFQSRRPNTSFCFLDIRSPGLGDTAMYLCATSREARSYYEQYFGPGTRLTVT.

CDR3 residues: CASSGTSGKVGYEQYF. V gene TRBV4-1 combines with J gene TRBJ2-7; without DNA, the TCRdb call of TRBD2 cannot be checked. The CDR3 has 16 residues. CDR1 and CDR2 from the germline V gene are MGHRA and YSYEKL.

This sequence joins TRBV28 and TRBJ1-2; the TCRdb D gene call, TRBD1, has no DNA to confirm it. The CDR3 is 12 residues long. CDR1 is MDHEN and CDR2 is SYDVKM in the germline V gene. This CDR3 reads CASRPGTLGYTF.

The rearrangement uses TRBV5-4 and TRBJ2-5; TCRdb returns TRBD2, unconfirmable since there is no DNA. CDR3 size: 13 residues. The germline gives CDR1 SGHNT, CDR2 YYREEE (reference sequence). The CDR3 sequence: CASLGGPGETQYF.

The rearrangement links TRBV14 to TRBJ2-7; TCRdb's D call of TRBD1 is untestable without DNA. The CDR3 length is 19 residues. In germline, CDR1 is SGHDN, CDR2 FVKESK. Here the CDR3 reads CASSQGARARGVSSYEQYF.

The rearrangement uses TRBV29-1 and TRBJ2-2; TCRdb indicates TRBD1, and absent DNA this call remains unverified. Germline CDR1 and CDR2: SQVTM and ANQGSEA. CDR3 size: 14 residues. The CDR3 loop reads CSVEGQENTGELFF.